This T cell receptor (beta chain) was sequenced during a study of a mutant IDH1 vaccine in newly diagnosed glioma. At the level of the study: Patients arrived already treated with radiotherapy, temozolomide, or both, most having had both.

The time point here: baseline, week 1 (first vaccination visit). The sample's treatment: pre-vaccination baseline after standard-of-care therapy. Newly diagnosed WHO grade 3 or 4 IDH1-mutant, ATRX-lost astrocytomas were identified in the donors. On this clone itself: Other nucleotide sequences in the sample specify the same CDR3.

Measured with immunoSEQ multiplex PCR; TCRdb has only the in-frame clones, and not every one. This table holds just under 95,000 clones, roughly four fifths found once. The V end was cut by 3 bases, the J end by 5 bases, with 10 bases between. The CDR3 totals 13 residues. Germline V gives CDR1 SGHTA, CDR2 FQGNSA. The starting material was PBMCs, obtained from a glioma patient treated with radiotherapy, temozolomide or both. The rearrangement joins TRBV7-2 to TRBJ1-1; D ambiguous. The TCR comes from a woman between 45 and 60 years old with glioma. For the CDR3, the DNA is TGTGCCAGCAGCTTCAAGGGTGGGACTGAAGCTTTCTTT. Its protein is CASSFKGGTEAFF.